These T cell receptor beta chains were read from a single sample in a study of beta chain features in type 1 diabetes. Produced via immunoSEQ multiplex PCR; TCRdb's table is partial and in-frame only. The table has 200,000 to 250,000 clones, 68% seen once. The sample taken for sequencing was naive CD4+ T cells from blood. These receptors came from a man aged 25-45 years in good health. CDR3s include the opening cysteine and the closing phenylalanine or tryptophan. The order of the fields is D gene, clone size, J gene, V gene, CDR3 protein, CDR3 DNA. A D gene is named only where the DNA matches it firmly. A row's size may be missing; if present it is once, few, many or a size class.

d_call: -
clone_size: few
j_call: TRBJ2-5
v_call: TRBV30
cdr3_aa: CAWSVHDFYRETQYF
cdr3_nt: TGTGCCTGGAGTGTACACGACTTCTACCGGGAGACCCAGTACTTC

d_call: -
clone_size: -
j_call: TRBJ2-7
v_call: TRBV14
cdr3_aa: CASSHFNSYEQYF
cdr3_nt: TGTGCCAGCAGCCATTTTAACTCCTACGAGCAGTACTTC

d_call: TRBD1
clone_size: -
j_call: TRBJ2-1
v_call: TRBV10-3
cdr3_aa: CATETGASYNEQFF
cdr3_nt: TGTGCCACCGAGACAGGGGCCTCCTACAATGAGCAGTTCTTC

d_call: -
clone_size: -
j_call: TRBJ1-2
v_call: TRBV10-3
cdr3_aa: CAISDQGIDGYTF
cdr3_nt: TGTGCCATCAGTGACCAGGGTATCGATGGCTACACCTTC

d_call: TRBD2
clone_size: -
j_call: TRBJ2-7
v_call: TRBV29-1
cdr3_aa: CSVRGRATYEQYF
cdr3_nt: TGCAGCGTTCGCGGGAGAGCCACCTACGAGCAGTACTTC

d_call: -
clone_size: once
j_call: TRBJ2-7
v_call: TRBV18
cdr3_aa: CASSPRGIEQYF
cdr3_nt: TGTGCCAGCTCACCGCGAGGGATCGAGCAGTACTTC

d_call: -
clone_size: -
j_call: TRBJ2-1
v_call: TRBV19
cdr3_aa: CASSPRAHSSYNEQFF
cdr3_nt: TGTGCCAGTAGTCCAAGGGCACATTCCTCCTACAATGAGCAGTTCTTC

d_call: -
clone_size: -
j_call: TRBJ2-1
v_call: TRBV19
cdr3_aa: CASRNPGSNEQFF
cdr3_nt: TGTGCCAGTAGAAACCCGGGGTCCAATGAGCAGTTCTTC

d_call: -
clone_size: -
j_call: TRBJ2-1
v_call: TRBV30
cdr3_aa: CAWSGGIYNEQFF
cdr3_nt: TGTGCCTGGAGTGGCGGGATATACAATGAGCAGTTCTTC

d_call: -
clone_size: few
j_call: TRBJ1-5
v_call: TRBV19
cdr3_aa: CASSVSGPQPQHF
cdr3_nt: TGTGCCAGTTCTGTCTCTGGGCCTCAGCCCCAGCATTTT

d_call: -
clone_size: -
j_call: TRBJ2-6
v_call: TRBV4-3
cdr3_aa: CASSQDVRPSGANVLTF
cdr3_nt: TGCGCCAGCAGCCAAGACGTCAGGCCCTCTGGGGCCAACGTCCTGACTTTC

d_call: TRBD2
clone_size: few
j_call: TRBJ2-1
v_call: TRBV30
cdr3_aa: CAWSTGTTNEQFF
cdr3_nt: TGTGCCTGGAGTACCGGGACTACGAATGAGCAGTTCTTC

d_call: -
clone_size: -
j_call: TRBJ1-4
v_call: TRBV30
cdr3_aa: CAWSASPNEKLFF
cdr3_nt: TGTGCCTGGAGTGCCAGTCCTAATGAAAAACTGTTTTTT

d_call: -
clone_size: -
j_call: TRBJ2-3
v_call: TRBV30
cdr3_aa: CAWSQGTYTDTQYF
cdr3_nt: TGTGCCTGGAGTCAAGGAACATACACAGATACGCAGTATTTT

d_call: TRBD1
clone_size: -
j_call: TRBJ1-6
v_call: TRBV10-3
cdr3_aa: CASRPPGQLDSPLHF
cdr3_nt: TGTGCCAGCAGACCACCGGGACAGTTGGATTCACCCCTCCACTTT

d_call: -
clone_size: -
j_call: TRBJ2-1
v_call: TRBV5-4
cdr3_aa: CASSRGNEQFF
cdr3_nt: TGTGCCAGCAGCCGAGGGAATGAGCAGTTCTTC

d_call: -
clone_size: -
j_call: TRBJ2-1
v_call: TRBV18
cdr3_aa: CASSPVSDSNNEQFF
cdr3_nt: TGTGCCAGCTCACCTGTTTCGGACAGCAACAATGAGCAGTTCTTC

d_call: TRBD2
clone_size: -
j_call: TRBJ2-6
v_call: TRBV18
cdr3_aa: CASSPVGLAGLPGANVLTF
cdr3_nt: TGTGCCAGCTCACCGGTAGGACTAGCGGGACTCCCTGGGGCCAACGTCCTGACTTTC

d_call: -
clone_size: -
j_call: TRBJ1-2
v_call: TRBV4-3
cdr3_aa: CASSPSRSYGYTF
cdr3_nt: TGCGCCAGCAGCCCGTCCCGTAGCTATGGCTACACCTTC

d_call: -
clone_size: -
j_call: TRBJ2-3
v_call: TRBV30
cdr3_aa: CAGEGVTDTQYF
cdr3_nt: TGTGCCGGGGAGGGGGTCACAGATACGCAGTATTTT

d_call: -
clone_size: -
j_call: TRBJ2-2
v_call: TRBV29-1
cdr3_aa: CSVRIQNTGELFF
cdr3_nt: TGCAGCGTTCGGATACAGAACACCGGGGAGCTGTTTTTT

d_call: -
clone_size: few
j_call: TRBJ2-7
v_call: TRBV7-2
cdr3_aa: CASSLEQGISEQYF
cdr3_nt: TGTGCCAGCAGCTTAGAACAGGGAATCAGCGAGCAGTACTTC

d_call: -
clone_size: -
j_call: TRBJ2-7
v_call: TRBV15
cdr3_aa: CATSRRTGSSYEQYF
cdr3_nt: TGTGCCACCAGCAGAAGGACGGGGAGCTCCTACGAGCAGTACTTC

d_call: TRBD1
clone_size: few
j_call: TRBJ2-7
v_call: TRBV28
cdr3_aa: CASSAGTGGVYEQYF
cdr3_nt: TGTGCCAGCAGTGCCGGGACAGGGGGTGTCTACGAGCAGTACTTC

d_call: -
clone_size: once
j_call: TRBJ2-5
v_call: TRBV4-2
cdr3_aa: CASSQAPSGETQYF
cdr3_nt: TGTGCCAGCAGCCAAGCTCCCAGCGGAGAGACCCAGTACTTC

d_call: -
clone_size: -
j_call: TRBJ2-7
v_call: TRBV5-4
cdr3_aa: CASSLNPPGREQYF
cdr3_nt: TGTGCCAGCAGCTTGAACCCGCCAGGGAGAGAGCAGTACTTC

d_call: -
clone_size: -
j_call: TRBJ1-2
v_call: TRBV30
cdr3_aa: CASGFRTNYGYTF
cdr3_nt: TGTGCCTCAGGCTTCCGAACTAACTATGGCTACACCTTC

d_call: TRBD1
clone_size: -
j_call: TRBJ2-3
v_call: TRBV23-1
cdr3_aa: CASSQLTGGWLTNTQYF
cdr3_nt: TGCGCCAGCAGTCAACTTACAGGGGGCTGGCTTACCAATACGCAGTATTTT

d_call: TRBD2
clone_size: -
j_call: TRBJ2-7
v_call: TRBV25-1
cdr3_aa: CASSALTSGSYEQYF
cdr3_nt: TGTGCCAGCAGTGCCCTAACTAGCGGGAGCTACGAGCAGTACTTC

d_call: TRBD2
clone_size: -
j_call: TRBJ2-3
v_call: TRBV7-2
cdr3_aa: CASRVRAGEGTDTQYF
cdr3_nt: TGTGCCAGCAGGGTTAGAGCGGGAGAAGGAACAGATACGCAGTATTTT

d_call: TRBD1
clone_size: -
j_call: TRBJ2-3
v_call: TRBV7-2
cdr3_aa: CASSRDRATDTQYF
cdr3_nt: TGTGCCAGCAGCCGGGACAGGGCTACAGATACGCAGTATTTT

d_call: TRBD1
clone_size: -
j_call: TRBJ2-3
v_call: TRBV30
cdr3_aa: CAWSWGQGTDTQYF
cdr3_nt: TGTGCCTGGAGTTGGGGACAGGGGACAGATACGCAGTATTTT

d_call: -
clone_size: -
j_call: TRBJ2-4
v_call: TRBV7-2
cdr3_aa: CASSLGFTQGKNIQYF
cdr3_nt: TGTGCCAGCAGCTTAGGGTTCACCCAGGGCAAAAACATTCAGTACTTC

d_call: -
clone_size: -
j_call: TRBJ2-5
v_call: TRBV2
cdr3_aa: CASSEEGLGETQYF
cdr3_nt: TGTGCCAGCAGTGAAGAGGGGCTTGGGGAGACCCAGTACTTC

d_call: TRBD1
clone_size: once
j_call: TRBJ2-1
v_call: TRBV2
cdr3_aa: CASSPGGAKFF
cdr3_nt: TGTGCCAGCAGTCCAGGGGGCGCAAAGTTCTTC

d_call: TRBD1
clone_size: -
j_call: TRBJ2-4
v_call: TRBV18
cdr3_aa: CASSPLGQGVAKNIQYF
cdr3_nt: TGTGCCAGCTCACCTCTCGGACAGGGGGTAGCCAAAAACATTCAGTACTTC

d_call: -
clone_size: once
j_call: TRBJ1-6
v_call: TRBV30
cdr3_aa: CAGSPGLGNSPLHF
cdr3_nt: TGTGCCGGATCTCCGGGACTAGGGAATTCACCCCTCCACTTT

d_call: TRBD2
clone_size: once
j_call: TRBJ2-5
v_call: TRBV10-3
cdr3_aa: CAIGYSGAETQYF
cdr3_nt: TGTGCCATCGGATATAGCGGGGCAGAGACCCAGTACTTC

d_call: -
clone_size: -
j_call: TRBJ1-1
v_call: TRBV30
cdr3_aa: CAWRYLNTEAFF
cdr3_nt: TGTGCCTGGAGATACCTGAACACTGAAGCTTTCTTT

d_call: -
clone_size: -
j_call: TRBJ1-5
v_call: TRBV29-1
cdr3_aa: CSVRGEGNQPQHF
cdr3_nt: TGCAGCGTTCGGGGAGAGGGCAATCAGCCCCAGCATTTT

d_call: TRBD1
clone_size: -
j_call: TRBJ2-3
v_call: TRBV9
cdr3_aa: CASSADRGRSTDTQYF
cdr3_nt: TGTGCCAGCAGCGCGGACAGGGGGCGCAGCACAGATACGCAGTATTTT

d_call: -
clone_size: once
j_call: TRBJ2-5
v_call: TRBV5-1
cdr3_aa: CASSITYRSTEETQYF
cdr3_nt: TGCGCCAGCAGCATCACCTACAGGTCTACAGAAGAGACCCAGTACTTC

d_call: -
clone_size: few
j_call: TRBJ1-2
v_call: TRBV6-9
cdr3_aa: CASSYSTRAYGYTF
cdr3_nt: TGTGCCAGCAGTTATTCGACCAGGGCATATGGCTACACCTTC

d_call: -
clone_size: -
j_call: TRBJ2-3
v_call: TRBV30
cdr3_aa: CAAGGLPIMRGRVRAQYF
cdr3_nt: TGTGCCGCCGGAGGGCTCCCAATTATGCGCGGGCGGGTTAGGGCGCAGTATTTT

d_call: TRBD1
clone_size: -
j_call: TRBJ2-3
v_call: TRBV4-3
cdr3_aa: CASSQDRDRGRSDTQYF
cdr3_nt: TGCGCCAGCAGCCAAGACCGGGACAGGGGGCGGTCAGATACGCAGTATTTT

d_call: TRBD2
clone_size: few
j_call: TRBJ2-1
v_call: TRBV29-1
cdr3_aa: CSVKGTSVYNEQFF
cdr3_nt: TGCAGCGTTAAGGGGACTAGCGTTTACAATGAGCAGTTCTTC

d_call: -
clone_size: -
j_call: TRBJ2-5
v_call: TRBV7-2
cdr3_aa: CASSFRGETQYF
cdr3_nt: TGTGCCAGCAGCTTCCGGGGAGAGACCCAGTACTTC

d_call: -
clone_size: -
j_call: TRBJ2-7
v_call: TRBV29-1
cdr3_aa: CSVGASYEQYF
cdr3_nt: TGCAGCGTTGGGGCCTCCTACGAGCAGTACTTC

d_call: -
clone_size: few
j_call: TRBJ2-1
v_call: TRBV28
cdr3_aa: CASTSQGQQFF
cdr3_nt: TGTGCCAGCACCTCCCAGGGACAGCAGTTCTTC

d_call: TRBD2
clone_size: -
j_call: TRBJ2-5
v_call: TRBV5-1
cdr3_aa: CASSSIAGVGETQYF
cdr3_nt: TGCGCCAGCAGCTCAATAGCGGGGGTCGGAGAGACCCAGTACTTC